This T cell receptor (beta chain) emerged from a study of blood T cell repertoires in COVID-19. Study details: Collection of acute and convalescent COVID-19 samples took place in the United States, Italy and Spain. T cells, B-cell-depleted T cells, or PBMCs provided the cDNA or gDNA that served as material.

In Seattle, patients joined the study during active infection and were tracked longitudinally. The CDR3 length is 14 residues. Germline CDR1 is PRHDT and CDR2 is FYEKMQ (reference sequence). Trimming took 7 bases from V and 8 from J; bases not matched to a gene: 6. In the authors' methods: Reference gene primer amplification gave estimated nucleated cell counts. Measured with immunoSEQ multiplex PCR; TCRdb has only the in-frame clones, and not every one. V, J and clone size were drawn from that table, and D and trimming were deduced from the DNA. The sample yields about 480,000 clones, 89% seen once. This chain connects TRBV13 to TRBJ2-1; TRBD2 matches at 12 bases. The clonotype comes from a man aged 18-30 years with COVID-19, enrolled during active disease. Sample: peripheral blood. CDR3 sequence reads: CASTGLAGRYEQFF. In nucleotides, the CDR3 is TGTGCCAGCACCGGACTAGCGGGAAGATATGAGCAGTTCTTC. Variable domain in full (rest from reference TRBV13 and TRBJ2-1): AAGVIQSPRHLIKEKRETATLKCYPIPRHDTVYWYQQGPGQDPQFLISFYEKMQSDKGSIPDRFSAQQFSDYHSELNMSSLELGDSALYFCASTGLAGRYEQFFGPGTRLTVL.